This record covers a single TCR beta chain. The antigen is unknown. The CDR3 has 16 amino acids. The germline gives CDR1 SGHNT, CDR2 YYREEE (reference sequence). The V end was cut by 3 bases, the J end by 5 bases, with 20 bases between. Free of recent acute infections or vaccinations, the donors were healthy HIV-negative adults. Data came from immunoSEQ multiplex PCR; TCRdb stores just in-frame clones and leaves some out. This repertoire shows around 530,000 clones, roughly 79% found once; its top ten account for around 11%. These data come from a study of shared clonotypes between healthy human individuals. Broader study findings: Limitation of the genetic and exposure-history diversity represented came from the few donors.

The chain joins TRBV5-4 to TRBJ1-2; possible D gene TRBD1, 5 bases. Material: PBMCs. This TCR derives from a woman aged 40 to 49 in good health. Some clones in this sample may be carry-over from other donors' samples. CDR3 region: CASSSLSLGRQYGYTF. The DNA for the CDR3 is TGTGCCAGCAGCTCCCTTTCCTTGGGACGGCAATATGGCTACACCTTC.